The entry that follows covers one T cell receptor beta chain sequence. Sequencing used immunoSEQ v3. The assay was immunoSEQ multiplex PCR, and TCRdb's table has in-frame clones only and misses some. This table has approximately 45,000 clones, 70% to 80% appearing once. The sample belongs to a study of TIL therapy for anti-PD-1-resistant metastatic lung cancer. J was trimmed by 4 bases and V by 0 bases; bases with no gene match: 2. Germline V gene data show CDR1 as SGHDT and CDR2 as YYEEEE. The CDR3 totals 15 residues. Described time point: pre-treatment sample, taken before nivolumab and TIL therapy. The sequence derives from a man between 65 and 79 years old with non-small cell lung cancer. This sample comprised blood, obtained at baseline. The chain has TRBV5-6 and TRBJ2-1; 9 positions match TRBD2. The CDR3 region is CASSLGLAAYNEQFF. CDR3 DNA: TGTGCCAGCAGCTTGGGACTAGCGGCGTACAATGAGCAGTTCTTC.